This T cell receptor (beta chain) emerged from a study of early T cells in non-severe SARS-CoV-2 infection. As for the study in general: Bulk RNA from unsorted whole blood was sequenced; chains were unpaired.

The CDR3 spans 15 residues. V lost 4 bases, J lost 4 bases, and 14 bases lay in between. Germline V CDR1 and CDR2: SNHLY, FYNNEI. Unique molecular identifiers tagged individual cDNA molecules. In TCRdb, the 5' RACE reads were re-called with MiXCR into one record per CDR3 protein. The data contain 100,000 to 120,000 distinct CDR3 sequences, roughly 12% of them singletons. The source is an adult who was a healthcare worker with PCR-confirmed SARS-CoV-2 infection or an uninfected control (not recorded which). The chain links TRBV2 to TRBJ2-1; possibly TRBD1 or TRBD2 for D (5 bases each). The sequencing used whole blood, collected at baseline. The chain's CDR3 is CASSAQNGAYNEQFF. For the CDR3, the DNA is TGTGCCAGCAGTGCCCAAAACGGGGCTTACAATGAGCAGTTCTTC.